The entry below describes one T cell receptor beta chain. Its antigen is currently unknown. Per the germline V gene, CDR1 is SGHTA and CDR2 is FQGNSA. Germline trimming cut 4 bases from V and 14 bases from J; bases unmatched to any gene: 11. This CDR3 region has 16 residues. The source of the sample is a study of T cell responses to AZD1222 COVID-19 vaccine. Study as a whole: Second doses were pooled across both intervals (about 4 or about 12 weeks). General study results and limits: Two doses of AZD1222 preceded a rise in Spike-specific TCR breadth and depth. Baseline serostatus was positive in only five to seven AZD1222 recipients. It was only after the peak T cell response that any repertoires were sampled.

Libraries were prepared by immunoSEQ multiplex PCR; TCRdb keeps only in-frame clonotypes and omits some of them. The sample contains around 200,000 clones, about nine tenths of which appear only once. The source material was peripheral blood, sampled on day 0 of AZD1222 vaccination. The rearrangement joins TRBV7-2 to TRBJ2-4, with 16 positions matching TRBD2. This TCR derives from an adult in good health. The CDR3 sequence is CASSYTPGLAGGHKYF. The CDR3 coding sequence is TGTGCCAGCAGCTACACCCCGGGACTAGCGGGAGGGCATAAGTACTTC.